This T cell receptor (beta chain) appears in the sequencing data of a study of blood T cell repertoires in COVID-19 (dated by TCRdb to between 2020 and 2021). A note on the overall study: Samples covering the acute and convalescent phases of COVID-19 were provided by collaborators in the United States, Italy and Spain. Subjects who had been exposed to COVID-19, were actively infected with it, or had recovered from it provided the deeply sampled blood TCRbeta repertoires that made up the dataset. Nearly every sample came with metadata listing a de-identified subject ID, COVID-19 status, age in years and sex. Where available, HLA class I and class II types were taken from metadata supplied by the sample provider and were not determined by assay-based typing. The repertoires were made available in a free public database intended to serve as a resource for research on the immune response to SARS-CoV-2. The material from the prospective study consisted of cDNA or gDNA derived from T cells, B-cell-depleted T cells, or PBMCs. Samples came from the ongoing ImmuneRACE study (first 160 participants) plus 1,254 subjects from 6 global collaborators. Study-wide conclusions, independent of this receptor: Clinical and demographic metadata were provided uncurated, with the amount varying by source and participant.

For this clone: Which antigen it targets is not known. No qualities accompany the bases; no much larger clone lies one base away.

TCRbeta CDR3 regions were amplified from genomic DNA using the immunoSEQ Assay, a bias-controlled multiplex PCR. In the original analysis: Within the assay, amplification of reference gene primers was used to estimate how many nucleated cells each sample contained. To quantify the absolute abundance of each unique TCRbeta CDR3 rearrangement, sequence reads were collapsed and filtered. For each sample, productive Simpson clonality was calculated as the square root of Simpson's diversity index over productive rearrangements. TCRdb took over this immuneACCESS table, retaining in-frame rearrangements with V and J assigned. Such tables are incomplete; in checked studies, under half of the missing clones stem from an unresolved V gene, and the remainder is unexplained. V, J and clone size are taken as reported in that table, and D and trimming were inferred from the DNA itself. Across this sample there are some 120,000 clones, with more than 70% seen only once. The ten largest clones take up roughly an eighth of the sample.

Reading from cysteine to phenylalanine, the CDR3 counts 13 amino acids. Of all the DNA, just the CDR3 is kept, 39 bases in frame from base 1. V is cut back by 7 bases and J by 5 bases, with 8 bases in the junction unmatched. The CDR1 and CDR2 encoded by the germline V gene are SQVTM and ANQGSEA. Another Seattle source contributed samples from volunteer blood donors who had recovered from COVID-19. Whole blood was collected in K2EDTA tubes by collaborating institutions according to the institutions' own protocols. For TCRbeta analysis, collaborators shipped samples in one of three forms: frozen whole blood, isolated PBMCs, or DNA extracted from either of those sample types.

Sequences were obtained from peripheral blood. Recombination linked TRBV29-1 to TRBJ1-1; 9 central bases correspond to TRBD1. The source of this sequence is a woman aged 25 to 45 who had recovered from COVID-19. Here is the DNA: TGCAGCGGGTCGACAGGGGGATCAACTGAAGCTTTCTTT. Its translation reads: CSGSTGGSTEAFF.